A single sample is the source of the 16 T cell receptor beta chains below, sequenced in a study of blood T cells in healthy people across ages. Combining a sample-barcoded 5' primer with a J-beta primer mix, a second PCR ran for about 7 to 12 cycles. TCRdb used MiXCR to reprocess the 5' RACE reads, holding one entry per CDR3 protein. Among over 500,000 distinct CDR3 sequences listed, 25% to 35% were seen once. The same sample was also used in a study of T cells of mothers and their children.

Input material: blood. Source of these receptors: a boy aged 2 to 9 in good health.

This clonotype was seen a few times. The V and J genes are TRBV6-6 and TRBJ2-5; 8 positions match TRBD1. The CDR3 is made up of 15 amino acids. V lost 3 bases, J lost 2 bases, and 5 bases stayed unmatched. CDR1 MNHNY and CDR2 SVGAGI come from the germline V gene (reference sequence). The CDR3 nucleotides read TGTGCCAGCAGTTATAAGACAGGGGCGCAAGAGACCCAGTACTTC. Translated: CASSYKTGAQETQYF.

CDR3 sequence: CASSDGGRFDTQYF. The CDR3 DNA reads as TGCGCCAGCAGCGACGGGGGCCGGTTCGATACGCAGTATTTT. The chain links TRBV5-1 to TRBJ2-3; D may be TRBD1 or TRBD2 (6 bases each). The CDR3 loop spans 14 amino acids. From germline, CDR1 is SGHRS and CDR2 YFSETQ. The V end lost 4 bases, the J end lost 6 bases, and 15 bases lay between the germline ends.

This clonotype turned up a few times. This chain uses TRBV10-3 with TRBJ2-5; possible D gene TRBD1, 5 bases. The germline gives CDR1 ENHRY, CDR2 SYGVKD. V shed 5 bases and J shed 0 bases, with 13 bases lying between them. The CDR3 is 15 amino acids. The CDR3 loop reads CAISYGHPYQETQYF. CDR3 sequence (DNA): TGTGCCATCAGTTACGGACACCCGTACCAAGAGACCCAGTACTTC.

The chain has TRBV20-1 and TRBJ2-7, with TRBD2 matching 7 bases. J lost 6 bases, V lost 6 bases, and 5 bases had no gene match. Germline lookup yields CDR1 DFQATT and CDR2 SNEGSKA (reference sequence). CDR3 length: 11 residues. The CDR3 sequence is CSAKRGPEQYF. In nucleotides, the CDR3 is TGCAGTGCCAAGCGGGGCCCCGAGCAGTACTTC.

The chain recombines TRBV6-6 with TRBJ2-3; D is perhaps TRBD2 (6 bases). The CDR3 has 13 residues. Germline lookup yields CDR1 MNHNY and CDR2 SVGAGI (reference sequence). The CDR3 DNA reads as TGTGCTGGGCCGGACTACCACACAGATACGCAGTATTTT. Protein: CAGPDYHTDTQYF.

The chain is built from TRBV5-1 and TRBJ2-3; D gene uncertain. The CDR3 consists of 14 residues. Trimming took 0 bases from V and 2 from J, leaving 7 bases between them. Germline CDR1 is SGHRS and CDR2 is YFSETQ. CDR3 sequence: CASSLVYLTDTQYF. The CDR3 coding sequence is TGCGCCAGCAGCTTGGTTTACCTCACAGATACGCAGTATTTT.

In its sample, this clonotype was seen many times. The chain links TRBV29-1 to TRBJ2-5; TRBD2 is a possible D gene (6 bases). Near its end, the DNA agrees better with TRBJ2-1, so the J call may be wrong. The CDR3 has 10 residues. Germline V lookup: CDR1 SQVTM, CDR2 ANQGSEA. This chain's CDR3 is CSVEGNEQFF. Written as DNA, the CDR3 is TGCAGCGTGGAGGGGAATGAGCAGTTCTTC.

The V and J genes are TRBV10-3 and TRBJ2-1; TRBD1 agrees at 9 bases. CDR3 length: 12 residues. Germline V CDR1 and CDR2: ENHRY, SYGVKD. CDR3 sequence (DNA): TGTGGGACGGGACAGGGATACAATGAGCAGTTCTTC. Translation gives CGTGQGYNEQFF.

This rearrangement joins TRBV15 to TRBJ1-4, with D possibly being TRBD1 (5 bases). The CDR3 spans 12 residues. Trimming cost V 5 bases and J 11 bases, with 12 bases left between them. The V gene's germline CDR1 is LNHNV and CDR2 YYDKDF (reference sequence). CDR3 sequence reads: CATSGGRGKLFF. CDR3 DNA sequence: TGTGCCACCAGCGGGGGTCGAGGGAAACTGTTTTTT.

The sample holds a few counts of this clonotype. V is TRBV3-1 and J is TRBJ2-5; TRBD2 might be the D (5 bases). Trimming pared 4 bases from V and 5 bases from J, leaving 11 bases between. The CDR3 runs 13 residues. Germline V gene data show CDR1 as LGHDT and CDR2 as YNNKEL (reference sequence). The chain's CDR3 is CASSPGIAETQYF. The CDR3 DNA reads as TGTGCCAGCAGCCCCGGGATCGCCGAGACCCAGTACTTC.

This clonotype was seen a few times. The V call is TRBV12-3 or TRBV12-4, the J call TRBJ2-2, with 8 bases fitting TRBD2. The CDR3 runs 14 residues. V gave up 10 bases and J gave up 0 bases; unmatched junction bases: 4. The CDR3 bases are TGTGCCATGCGGGGGGATCCGAACACCGGGGAGCTGTTTTTT. Protein product: CAMRGDPNTGELFF.

In its sample, this clonotype was seen a few times. The genes are TRBV29-1 and TRBJ2-7; no clear D. This CDR3 is built from 13 residues. V was trimmed by 2 bases and J by 2 bases, leaving 10 bases between them. Germline lookup yields CDR1 SQVTM and CDR2 ANQGSEA. DNA for the CDR3: TGCAGCGTTGAAAGTCTAGAGCCCTACGAGCAGTACTTC. Translating it yields CSVESLEPYEQYF.

This clonotype was found many times. This chain uses TRBV7-2 with TRBJ2-5; the match to TRBD2 covers 10 bases. The CDR3 runs 15 residues. Germline trimming cut 8 bases from V and 3 bases from J; bases unmatched to any gene: 9. The germline gives CDR1 SGHTA, CDR2 FQGNSA. The CDR3 sequence: CASSRSGRAEETQYF. DNA for the CDR3: TGTGCCAGCTCCCGAAGCGGGAGGGCCGAAGAGACCCAGTACTTC. The full variable domain, its missing parts supplied by reference TRBV7-2 and TRBJ2-5, is GAGVSQSPSNKVTEKGKDVELRCDPISGHTALYWYRQSLGQGLEFLIYFQGNSAPDKSGLPSDRFSAERTGGSVSTLTIQRTQQEDSAVYLCASSRSGRAEETQYFGPGTRLLVL.

The CDR3 here is CASSLDSESNEQFF. The CDR3 bases are TGTGCCAGCAGCTTGGACTCTGAGTCAAATGAGCAGTTCTTC. V gene TRBV7-2 combines with J gene TRBJ2-1; TRBD2 might be the D (5 bases). Per the germline V gene, CDR1 is SGHTA and CDR2 is FQGNSA. V shed 3 bases and J shed 7 bases, with 13 bases lying between them. The CDR3 loop spans 14 amino acids.

This chain links TRBV6-5 with TRBJ2-5; 8 bases line up with TRBD1. CDR3 length: 14 residues. With 6 bases clipped from V and 7 bases from J, the junction kept 10 bases outside the gene matches. Germline V gives CDR1 MNHEY, CDR2 SVGAGI. CDR3: CASSPQGALGTQYF. The CDR3 DNA reads as TGTGCCAGCAGCCCGCAGGGGGCCCTGGGGACCCAGTACTTC.

The V gene is TRBV20-1, the J gene TRBJ2-3; tentative D call: TRBD1 (6 bases). V was cut by 5 bases and J by 0 bases, with 21 bases left in between. CDR1 is DFQATT and CDR2 is SNEGSKA in the germline V gene (reference sequence). The CDR3 length is 17 residues. The CDR3 protein is CSAVSFRGWTSTDTQYF. The CDR3 nucleotides are TGCAGTGCTGTTTCTTTCAGGGGTTGGACTAGCACAGATACGCAGTATTTT.